This T cell receptor beta chain was found in a study of CD8 T cells in ankylosing spondylitis. V shed 0 bases and J shed 0 bases, with 8 bases lying between them. From germline, CDR1 is DFQATT and CDR2 SNEGSKA (reference sequence). This CDR3 is built from 14 residues. This clonotype was observed many times. TCRdb recomputed calls from the 5' RACE reads with MiXCR, one row per CDR3 protein. The repertoire holds roughly 180,000 distinct CDR3 sequences, with 13% as singletons. This TCR was sampled from a female donor with ankylosing spondylitis or in good health (not recorded which). The chain combines TRBV20-1 with TRBJ1-2; D remains unclear. Sequencing used blood, either unsorted or a sorted T cell fraction (not recorded which). CDR3 region: CSARDWGANYGYTF. The DNA for the CDR3 is TGCAGTGCTAGAGACTGGGGAGCTAACTATGGCTACACCTTC.